The 6 T cell receptor beta chains below come from one sample, sequenced in a study of post-analysis software for immune sequencing data. TCR beta cDNA libraries included unique molecular identifiers. MiXCR, run by TCRdb on the PCR reads, gives a single entry per CDR3 protein. This sample carries hundreds of thousands of distinct CDR3 sequences, about 32% of them seen once, and the ten largest clones take around 0.56%. Points from the study as a whole: Patients used about 5 TRBV segments, including TRBV5-6, TRBV5-1 and TRBV20-1, more often than controls.

For these TCRs, the target antigens are not known. Source material: blood. The receptors originated from a girl aged 5-17 years with multiple sclerosis.

This clonotype was seen repeatedly, ten times or more. The chain uses TRBV5-1 and TRBJ2-1, with 14 bases lining up with TRBD2. Losses at the gene ends were 4 bases for V and 5 bases for J; bases not matched to a gene: 5. Germline CDR1 SGHRS, CDR2 YFSETQ. The CDR3 runs 16 residues. The DNA for the CDR3 is TGCGCCAGCAGCCAAAAGGGACTAGCGGGAGACAATGAGCAGTTCTTC. This sequence encodes CASSQKGLAGDNEQFF.

This clonotype has only a few counts. The V and J genes are TRBV20-1 and TRBJ1-2, with D perhaps TRBD1 (6 bases). From germline, CDR1 is DFQATT and CDR2 SNEGSKA (reference sequence). The CDR3 length is 12 residues. V dropped 6 bases and J dropped 2 bases, with 10 bases sitting between them. CDR3 sequence reads: CSAYGQNYGYTF. CDR3 nucleotide sequence: TGCAGTGCCTACGGACAGAACTATGGCTACACCTTC.

This clonotype was seen only a few times. The rearrangement joins TRBV6-2 or TRBV6-3 to TRBJ2-1; 15 nucleotides line up with TRBD2. Germline V gene data show CDR1 as MNHEY and CDR2 as SVGEGT. The CDR3 runs 16 residues. After removal of 4 bases from V and 9 bases from J, the junction contained 7 bases not matched to a gene. The CDR3 DNA follows: TGTGCCAGCAGTTCACCCGGGACTAGCGGGAGGCTTGAGCAGTTCTTC. Translation gives CASSSPGTSGRLEQFF.

This chain uses TRBV9 with TRBJ2-1; D could derive from TRBD1 or TRBD2 (5 bases each). Between the trimmed V and J ends, which lost 0 bases and 1 base, there was a span of 17 bases. Germline V gene data show CDR1 as SGDLS and CDR2 as YYNGEE. CDR3 length: 18 amino acids. CDR3 region: CASSVDGGRAASYNEQFF. The DNA for the CDR3 is TGTGCCAGCAGCGTAGATGGGGGAAGGGCGGCGTCCTACAATGAGCAGTTCTTC.

The rearrangement links TRBV4-1 to TRBJ2-5; maybe TRBD1 (5 bases). Per the germline V gene, CDR1 is MGHRA and CDR2 is YSYEKL. Trimming took 0 bases from V and 3 from J, leaving 23 bases between them. The CDR3 runs to 19 residues. CDR3 amino acids: CASSQDRGSGNAVEETQYF. In nucleotides, the CDR3 is TGCGCCAGCAGCCAAGATCGAGGCTCAGGGAACGCAGTGGAAGAGACCCAGTACTTC.

This clonotype came up a few times. The chain is built from TRBV12-3 or TRBV12-4 and TRBJ2-3, with TRBD2 identical over 7 bases. The CDR3 extends over 14 amino acids. With V trimmed by 6 bases and J by 6 bases, 9 bases remained unmatched. CDR3 DNA: TGTGCCAGCAGCAGACTAGCAGCAATGGATACGCAGTATTTT. It is translated as CASSRLAAMDTQYF.